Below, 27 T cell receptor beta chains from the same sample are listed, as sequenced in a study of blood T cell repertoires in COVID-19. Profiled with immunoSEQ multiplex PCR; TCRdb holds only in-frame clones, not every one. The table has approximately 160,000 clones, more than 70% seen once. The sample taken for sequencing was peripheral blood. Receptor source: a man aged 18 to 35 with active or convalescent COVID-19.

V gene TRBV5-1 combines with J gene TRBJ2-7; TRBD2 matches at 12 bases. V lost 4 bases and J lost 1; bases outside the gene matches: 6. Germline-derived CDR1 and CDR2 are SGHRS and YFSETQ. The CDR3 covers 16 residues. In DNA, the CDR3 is TGCGCCAGCAGCCTAAGGACTAGCGGGATATCCTACGAGCAGTACTTC. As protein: CASSLRTSGISYEQYF. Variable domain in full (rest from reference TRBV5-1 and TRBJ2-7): KAGVTQTPRYLIKTRGQQVTLSCSPISGHRSVSWYQQTPGQGLQFLFEYFSETQRNKGNFPGRFSGRQFSNSRSEMNVSTLELGDSALYLCASSLRTSGISYEQYFGPGTRLTVT.

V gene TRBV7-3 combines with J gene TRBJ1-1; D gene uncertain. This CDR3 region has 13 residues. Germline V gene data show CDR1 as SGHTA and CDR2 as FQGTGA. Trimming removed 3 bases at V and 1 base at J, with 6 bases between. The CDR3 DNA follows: TGTGCCAGCAGCTTTAGAGAGAACACTGAAGCTTTCTTT. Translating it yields CASSFRENTEAFF.

The CDR3 protein is CASSLGGEDNQPQHF. CDR3 DNA sequence: TGTGCCAGCTCACTTGGGGGCGAGGACAATCAGCCCCAGCATTTT. The chain is built from TRBV18 and TRBJ1-5; tentatively, D is TRBD1 (6 bases). Germline CDR1 is KGHSH and CDR2 is LQKENI. The germline V and J ends were trimmed by 4 bases and 3 bases, with 13 bases remaining between them. The length of the CDR3 is 15 residues. Based on the CDR3 plus reference TRBV18 and TRBJ1-5, the full variable domain is NAGVMQNPRHLVRRRGQEARLRCSPMKGHSHVYWYRQLPEEGLKFMVYLQKENIIDESGMPKERFSAEFPKEGPSILRIQQVVRGDSAAYFCASSLGGEDNQPQHFGDGTRLSIL.

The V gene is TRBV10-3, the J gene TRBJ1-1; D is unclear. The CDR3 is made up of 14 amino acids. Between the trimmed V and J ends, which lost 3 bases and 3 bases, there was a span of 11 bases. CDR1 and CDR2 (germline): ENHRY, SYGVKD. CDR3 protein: CAISDRGLDTEAFF. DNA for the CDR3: TGTGCCATCAGTGATCGGGGTTTGGACACTGAAGCTTTCTTT.

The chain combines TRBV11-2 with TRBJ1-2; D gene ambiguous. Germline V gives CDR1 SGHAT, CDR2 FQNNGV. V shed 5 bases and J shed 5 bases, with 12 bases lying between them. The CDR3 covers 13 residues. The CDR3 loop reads CASSPPGIYGYTF. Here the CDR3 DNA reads TGTGCCAGCAGCCCGCCGGGAATATATGGCTACACCTTC.

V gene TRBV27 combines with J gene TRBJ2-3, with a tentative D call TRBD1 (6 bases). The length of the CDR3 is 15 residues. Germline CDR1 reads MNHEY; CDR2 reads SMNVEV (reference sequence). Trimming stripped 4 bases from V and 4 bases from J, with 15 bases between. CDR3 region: CASSSTGIYADTQYF. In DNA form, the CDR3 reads TGTGCCAGCAGTTCTACAGGGATTTATGCAGATACGCAGTATTTT.

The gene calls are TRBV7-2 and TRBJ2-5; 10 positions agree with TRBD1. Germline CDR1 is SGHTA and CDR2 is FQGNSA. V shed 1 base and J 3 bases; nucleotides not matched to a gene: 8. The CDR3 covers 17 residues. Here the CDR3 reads CASSLGALTGGKETQYF. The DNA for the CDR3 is TGTGCCAGCAGCTTAGGGGCCCTGACAGGGGGCAAAGAGACCCAGTACTTC.

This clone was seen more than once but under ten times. CDR3 loop: CASSQALAGGDTPYNEQFF. The CDR3 region has the DNA TGCGCCAGCAGCCAGGCACTAGCGGGAGGCGATACTCCGTACAATGAGCAGTTCTTC. The chain joins TRBV4-3 to TRBJ2-1, with 12 bases aligning to TRBD2. V lost 3 bases to trimming and J lost 4 bases; unmatched junction nucleotides: 13. This CDR3 region has 19 residues. Germline V gene sequence: CDR1 LGHNA, CDR2 YSLEER.

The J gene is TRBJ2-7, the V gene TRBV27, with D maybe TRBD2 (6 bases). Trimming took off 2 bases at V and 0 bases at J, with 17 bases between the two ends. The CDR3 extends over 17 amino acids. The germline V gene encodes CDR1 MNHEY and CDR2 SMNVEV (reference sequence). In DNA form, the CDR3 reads TGTGCCAGCAGTTTAATAGATGGCGGGATGAGCTCCTACGAGCAGTACTTC. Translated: CASSLIDGGMSSYEQYF.

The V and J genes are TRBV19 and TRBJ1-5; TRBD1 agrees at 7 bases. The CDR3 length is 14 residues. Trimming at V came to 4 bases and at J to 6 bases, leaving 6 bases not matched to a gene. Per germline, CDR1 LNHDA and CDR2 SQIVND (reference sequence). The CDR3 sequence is CASSTTGAGQPQHF. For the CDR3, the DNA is TGTGCCAGTAGTACAACAGGGGCGGGTCAGCCCCAGCATTTT.

CDR3 amino acids: CASSRIGTSNTEAFF. DNA of the CDR3: TGTGCCAGCAGTCGTATTGGGACAAGTAACACTGAAGCTTTCTTT. J is TRBJ1-1 and V is TRBV2, with a tentative D call TRBD1 (6 bases). Between the trimmed V and J ends, which lost 5 bases and 2 bases, there was a span of 15 bases. In germline, CDR1 is SNHLY, CDR2 FYNNEI. The CDR3 extends over 15 amino acids. Supplemented by reference TRBV2 and TRBJ1-1, the full variable domain reads EPEVTQTPSHQVTQMGQEVILRCVPISNHLYFYWYRQILGQKVEFLVSFYNNEISEKSEIFDDQFSVERPDGSNFTLKIRSTKLEDSAMYFCASSRIGTSNTEAFFGQGTRLTVV.

This CDR3 reads CASSPIRGGAGGREQFF. The CDR3 nucleotides are TGTGCCAGCAGCCCGATCCGAGGGGGAGCGGGAGGTCGTGAGCAGTTCTTC. The chain joins TRBV14 to TRBJ2-1, with 9 bases fitting TRBD2. This CDR3 is 17 amino acids long. Germline CDR1 SGHDN, CDR2 FVKESK. V lost 4 bases and J lost 9; bases outside the gene matches: 16.

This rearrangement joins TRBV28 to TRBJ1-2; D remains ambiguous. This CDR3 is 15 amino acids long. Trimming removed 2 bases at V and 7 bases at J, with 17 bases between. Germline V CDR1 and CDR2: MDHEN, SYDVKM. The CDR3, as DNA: TGTGCCAGCAGTTTAATTGGTGTACGGGTTTCTGGCTACACCTTC. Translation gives CASSLIGVRVSGYTF.

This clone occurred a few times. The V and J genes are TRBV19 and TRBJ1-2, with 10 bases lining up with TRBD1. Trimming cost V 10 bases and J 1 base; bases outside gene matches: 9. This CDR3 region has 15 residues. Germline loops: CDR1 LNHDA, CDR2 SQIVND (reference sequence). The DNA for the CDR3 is TGTGCCACCTGGGACAGGGGATCTAATAACTATGGCTACACCTTC. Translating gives CATWDRGSNNYGYTF.

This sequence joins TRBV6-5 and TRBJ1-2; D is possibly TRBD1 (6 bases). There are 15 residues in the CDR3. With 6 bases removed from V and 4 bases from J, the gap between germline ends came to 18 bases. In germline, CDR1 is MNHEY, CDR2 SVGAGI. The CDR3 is CASSAPLWGPYGYTF. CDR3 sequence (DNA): TGTGCCAGCAGCGCCCCCCTTTGGGGGCCCTATGGCTACACCTTC.

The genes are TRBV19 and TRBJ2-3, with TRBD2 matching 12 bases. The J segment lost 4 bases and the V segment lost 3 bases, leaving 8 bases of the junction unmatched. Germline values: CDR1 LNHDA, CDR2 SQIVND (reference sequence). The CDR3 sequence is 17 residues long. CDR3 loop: CASSIRLAGGPADTQYF. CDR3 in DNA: TGTGCCAGTAGTATCCGTCTAGCGGGGGGGCCCGCAGATACGCAGTATTTT. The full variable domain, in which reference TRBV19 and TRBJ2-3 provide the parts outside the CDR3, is DGGITQSPKYLFRKEGQNVTLSCEQNLNHDAMYWYRQDPGQGLRLIYYSQIVNDFQKGDIAEGYSVSREKKESFPLTVTSAQKNPTAFYLCASSIRLAGGPADTQYFGPGTRLTVL.

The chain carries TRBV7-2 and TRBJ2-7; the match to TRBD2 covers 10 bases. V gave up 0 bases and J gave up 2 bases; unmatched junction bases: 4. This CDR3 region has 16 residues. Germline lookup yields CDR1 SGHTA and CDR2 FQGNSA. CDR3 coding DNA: TGTGCCAGCAGCTTAGCCCTAGCGGGAGCCGCCTACGAGCAGTACTTC. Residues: CASSLALAGAAYEQYF.

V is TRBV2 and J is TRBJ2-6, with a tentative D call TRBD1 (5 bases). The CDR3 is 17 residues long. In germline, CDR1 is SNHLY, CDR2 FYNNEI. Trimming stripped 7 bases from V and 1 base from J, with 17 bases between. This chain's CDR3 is CASNDIGARSGANVLTF. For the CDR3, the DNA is TGTGCCAGCAACGACATAGGGGCCCGATCTGGGGCCAACGTCCTGACTTTC.

CDR3 sequence reads: CAISDIEGRNEQYF. The CDR3 region has the DNA TGTGCCATCAGTGATATAGAGGGTAGAAACGAGCAGTACTTC. The genes are TRBV10-3 and TRBJ2-7; possible D gene TRBD2, 5 bases. V shed 3 bases and J shed 5 bases, with 14 bases lying between them. This CDR3 is built from 14 residues. Germline V gene lookup returns CDR1 ENHRY and CDR2 SYGVKD.

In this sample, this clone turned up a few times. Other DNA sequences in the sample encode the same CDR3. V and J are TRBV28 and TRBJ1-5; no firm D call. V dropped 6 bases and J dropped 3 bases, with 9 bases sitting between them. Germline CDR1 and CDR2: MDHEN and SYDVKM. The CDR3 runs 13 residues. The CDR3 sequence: CASSHSPNQPQHF. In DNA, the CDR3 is TGTGCCAGCAGCCACTCCCCCAATCAGCCCCAGCATTTT.

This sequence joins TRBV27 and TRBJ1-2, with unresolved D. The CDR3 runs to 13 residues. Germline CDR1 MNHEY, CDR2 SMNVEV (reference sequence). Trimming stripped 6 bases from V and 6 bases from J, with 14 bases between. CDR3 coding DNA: TGTGCCAGCAGCCCGAAGAGGGCGAATGGCTACACCTTC. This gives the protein CASSPKRANGYTF.

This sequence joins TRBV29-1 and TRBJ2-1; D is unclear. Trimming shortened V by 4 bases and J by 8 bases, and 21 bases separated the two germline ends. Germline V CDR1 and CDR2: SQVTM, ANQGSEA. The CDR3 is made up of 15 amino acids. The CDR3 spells CSVVSLLDTVHEQFF. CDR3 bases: TGCAGCGTTGTAAGTTTACTTGACACGGTCCATGAGCAGTTCTTC.

The DNA for the CDR3 is TGTGCCAGTAGTTTGGCAGATGGCTACACCTTC. It codes for CASSLADGYTF. The chain uses TRBV19 and TRBJ1-2; D is ambiguous. The CDR3 totals 11 residues. The V gene lost 5 bases and the J gene lost 6 bases, with 7 bases spanning the gap. Per germline, CDR1 LNHDA and CDR2 SQIVND (reference sequence).

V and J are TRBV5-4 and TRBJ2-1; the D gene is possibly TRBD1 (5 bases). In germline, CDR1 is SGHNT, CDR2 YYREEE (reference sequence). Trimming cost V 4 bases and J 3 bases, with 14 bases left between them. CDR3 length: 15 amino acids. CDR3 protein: CASSQRTGNYNEQFF. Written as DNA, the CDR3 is TGTGCCAGCAGCCAGAGAACAGGTAACTACAATGAGCAGTTCTTC.

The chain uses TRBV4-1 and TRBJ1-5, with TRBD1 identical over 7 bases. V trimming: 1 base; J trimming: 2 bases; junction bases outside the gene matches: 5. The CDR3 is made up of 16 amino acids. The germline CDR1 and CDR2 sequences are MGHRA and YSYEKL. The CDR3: CASSQVTGVGNQPQHF. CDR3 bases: TGCGCCAGCAGCCAAGTTACAGGGGTTGGCAATCAGCCCCAGCATTTT.

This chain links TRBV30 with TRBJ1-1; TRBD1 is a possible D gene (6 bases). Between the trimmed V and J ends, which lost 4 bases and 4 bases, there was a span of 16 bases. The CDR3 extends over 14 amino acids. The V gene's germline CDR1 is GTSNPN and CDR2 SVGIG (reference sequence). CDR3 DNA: TGTGCCTGGAAAGTCCTTCAGGGGCCCACTGAAGCTTTCTTT. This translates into CAWKVLQGPTEAFF.

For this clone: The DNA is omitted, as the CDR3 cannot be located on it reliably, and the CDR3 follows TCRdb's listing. The CDR3 loop is CASSKGVGTGSNEAFF. This chain links TRBV21-1 with TRBJ1-1; the D call TRBD1 from the table was never checked on the DNA. TRBV21-1 is a known pseudogene. 16 amino acids form the CDR3, both terminal residues included.